This paragraph covers one T cell receptor (beta chain) sequence. No antigen is known for it. Clones were sequenced by immunoSEQ multiplex PCR, and TCRdb holds only the in-frame ones, with some missing. Altogether roughly 420,000 clones are present, 89% being singletons, with the ten largest covering over 2%. The treatment denotes: roughly 19 received Ad26.COV2.S at low or high dose, single or two shots; about 5 received placebo; per-sample allocation not given. The investigators took samples on day 63 after the first vaccine or placebo injection. CDR1 and CDR2 from the germline V gene are SQVTM and ANQGSEA. V was clipped by 7 bases and J by 2 bases; unmatched bases: 2. The CDR3 spans 12 residues. The sample is drawn from a study of Ad26.COV2.S vaccination and SARS-CoV-2 variants. Study-wide background: Trial arm assignment for the donor was COV1001 Ad26.COV2.S. Into the muscle, Ad26.COV2.S was dosed once or twice, 56 days apart.

Overall study findings and caveats: There was a possibility that the TCR breadth and depth analyses underestimated total T cell responses.

This chain connects TRBV29-1 to TRBJ2-5; 9 positions agree with TRBD1. This receptor was identified in a person between 18 and 65 years old who received the Ad26.COV2.S COVID-19 vaccine or a placebo. The sequenced sample was peripheral blood, obtained in a trial of Ad26.COV2.S vaccine versus placebo. CDR3 region: CSAGQGQETQYF. The CDR3 DNA sequence: TGCAGCGCTGGACAGGGGCAAGAGACCCAGTACTTC.